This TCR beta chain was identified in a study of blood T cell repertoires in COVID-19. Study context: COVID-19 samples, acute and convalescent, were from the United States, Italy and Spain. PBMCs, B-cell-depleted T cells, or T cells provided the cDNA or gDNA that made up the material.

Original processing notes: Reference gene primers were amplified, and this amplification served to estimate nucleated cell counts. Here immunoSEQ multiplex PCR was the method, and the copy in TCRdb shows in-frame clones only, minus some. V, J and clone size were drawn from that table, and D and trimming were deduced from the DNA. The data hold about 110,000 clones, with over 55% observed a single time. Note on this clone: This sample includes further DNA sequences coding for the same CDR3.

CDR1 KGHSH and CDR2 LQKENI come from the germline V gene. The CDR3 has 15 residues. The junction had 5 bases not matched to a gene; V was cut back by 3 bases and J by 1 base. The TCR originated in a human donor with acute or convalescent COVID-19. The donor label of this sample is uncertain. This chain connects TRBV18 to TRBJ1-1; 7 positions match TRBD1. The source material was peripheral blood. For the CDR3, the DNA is TGTGCCAGCTCACCTAGACAGGGTTCGAACACTGAAGCTTTCTTT. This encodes CASSPRQGSNTEAFF.